Each of the 6 T cell receptor beta chains below was sequenced from the same sample in a study of cytomegalovirus exposure and HLA in healthy donors (dated by TCRdb to 2016 to 2017). Library preparation employed the immunoSEQ multiplex PCR assay. For the multiplex PCR, a mixture combining 60 forward primers for TCR Vbeta segments and 13 reverse primers for TCR Jbeta segments was used. TCRdb carries this immuneACCESS record with in-frame sequences only. Its versions omit some clonotypes, under half of them owing to an unresolved V gene in the studies checked, with the rest unexplained. The sample contains about 130,000 clones, roughly 80% of them found a single time. The ten largest account for around 2% of the sample. The sequencing sample was made of PBMCs. The receptors derive from a man aged 25-45 years in good health and CMV-seronegative.

Only one count was recorded for this clone. The chain employs TRBV6-5 and TRBJ2-2, with 9 bases that match TRBD2. V was pared by 2 bases and J by 6 bases, with 7 bases of the junction left unmatched. CDR3 length: 16 residues. Germline-derived CDR1 and CDR2 are MNHEY and SVGAGI. In DNA, the CDR3 is TGTGCCAGCAGTTACCTCGCGGGAGGGCCCGCCGGGGAGCTGTTTTTT. It encodes CASSYLAGGPAGELFF.

Here the CDR3 DNA reads TGTGCCAGCAGCCCCATGAGCGGGGGGGAGACCCAGTACTTC. Amino acids: CASSPMSGGETQYF. The chain links TRBV7-3 to TRBJ2-5; the match to TRBD2 covers 9 bases. This CDR3 is 14 amino acids long. J gave up 5 bases and V 5 bases, and 6 bases lay outside the gene matches. The germline CDR1 and CDR2 sequences are SGHTA and FQGTGA. The complete variable domain, with remaining parts taken from reference TRBV7-3 and TRBJ2-5, reads GAGVSQTPSNKVTEKGKYVELRCDPISGHTALYWYRQSLGQGPEFLIYFQGTGAADDSGLPNDRFFAVRPEGSVSTLKIQRTERGDSAVYLCASSPMSGGETQYFGPGTRLLVL.

The sample holds a few counts of this clone. The chain is built from TRBV6-1 and TRBJ1-2, with D uncertain. The CDR3 has 12 amino acids. V dropped 3 bases and J dropped 4 bases, with 6 bases sitting between them. The germline CDR1 and CDR2 sequences are MNHNS and SASEGT. CDR3 loop: CASSEGLYGYTF. The CDR3 region has the DNA TGTGCCAGCAGTGAGGGCCTCTATGGCTACACCTTC.

This clone appeared a single time. The genes are TRBV12-5 and TRBJ2-3; 7 positions agree with TRBD2. V shed 3 bases and J 0 bases; nucleotides not matched to a gene: 6. This CDR3 is built from 16 residues. Germline V gene sequence: CDR1 LGHNT, CDR2 FRNRAP. The CDR3 DNA reads as TGTGCTAGTGGTTTAATCCTAGCGGCTAGCACAGATACGCAGTATTTT. It specifies CASGLILAASTDTQYF. The whole variable domain, filled in from reference TRBV12-5 and TRBJ2-3, reads DARVTQTPRHKVTEMGQEVTMRCQPILGHNTVFWYRQTMMQGLELLAYFRNRAPLDDSGMPKDRFSAEMPDATLATLKIQPSEPRDSAVYFCASGLILAASTDTQYFGPGTRLTVL.

Only one count was recorded for this clone. The chain couples TRBV29-1 to TRBJ2-1; 10 bases align to TRBD2. The CDR3 runs 16 residues. V trimming: 1 base; J trimming: 2 bases; junction bases outside the gene matches: 5. Per the germline V gene, CDR1 is SQVTM and CDR2 is ANQGSEA. CDR3 sequence reads: CSVEGGTSVAYNEQFF. In nucleotides, the CDR3 is TGCAGCGTTGAAGGTGGGACTAGCGTTGCCTACAATGAGCAGTTCTTC.

The CDR3 sequence is CASSDSDRGEGNQPQHF. The CDR3 DNA follows: TGTGCCAGTAGTGACTCGGACAGGGGAGAGGGCAATCAGCCCCAGCATTTT. V gene TRBV19 combines with J gene TRBJ1-5; TRBD1 matches at 9 bases. Germline lookup yields CDR1 LNHDA and CDR2 SQIVND (reference sequence). V lost 5 bases and J lost 2; bases outside the gene matches: 10. The CDR3 covers 17 residues.